This T cell receptor (beta chain) was profiled in a study of shared clonotypes between healthy human individuals. Study findings and constraints: Naive CD4 clonotypes overlapped across a few donors at roughly 5%. Non-shared clonotypes displayed generation probabilities falling below those of clonotypes present in all four donors.

J gave up 13 bases and V 5 bases, and 12 bases lay outside the gene matches. This CDR3 contains 14 residues. Germline V CDR1 and CDR2: SEHNR, FQNEAQ (reference sequence). Worth noting for this clone: Its antigen remains unidentified.

Naive CD8 cells lacked CD45RO, underwent positive selection for CCR7 and left out terminally differentiated effector memory CD45RA+ cells. Repertoires were generated with immunoSEQ multiplex PCR, while TCRdb's copy carries only in-frame clones and drops some. The sample gives roughly 2 million clones, about 95% of which show up once; 1.1% is in the top ten. Sample: naive CD8+ T cells sorted from blood. The clonotype was recovered from a man between 18 and 35 years old in good health. The chain is built from TRBV7-9 and TRBJ1-2; TRBD1 matches at 11 bases. In DNA form, the CDR3 reads TGTGCCAGCAGCCTAGGACAGGGGGCATTTGAGACCACCTTC. Amino acids: CASSLGQGAFETTF. Combining the CDR3 with reference TRBV7-9 and TRBJ1-2 gives the whole variable domain DTGVSQNPRHKITKRGQNVTFRCDPISEHNRLYWYRQTLGQGPEFLTYFQNEAQLEKSRLLSDRFSAERPKGSFSTLEIQRTEQGDSAMYLCASSLGQGAFETTFGSGTRLTVV.